This T cell receptor (beta chain) was captured in a study of cytomegalovirus exposure and HLA in healthy donors. Study summary: Assignment to the Caucasian-associated ancestry cluster applied to more than 75% of the roughly 410 genotyped donors. Overall study findings and caveats: Evidence from a later analysis indicated that most CMV-associated TCR beta chains looked HLA-restricted. An analysis was carried out at a later point. It showed that HLA-associated TCR beta chains were more clonally expanded than equally common non-associated chains. Altogether, 164 TCR beta chains were recorded as cytomegalovirus-associated.

J gave up 8 bases and V 4 bases, and 10 bases lay outside the gene matches. The germline V gene has CDR1 LGHNA and CDR2 YSLEER. This CDR3 has 14 residues. The PCR had 60 Vbeta and 13 Jbeta primers. The method was immunoSEQ multiplex PCR; TCRdb's version includes in-frame clones alone and lacks a portion of them. The sample contains 140,000 or so clones, roughly a tenth of which appear only once. This clone was counted only a few times. Its target is unknown. Sequencing was done on a sample of PBMCs. The origin of this receptor is a male donor in good health and CMV-seronegative. The chain links TRBV4-3 to TRBJ1-2, with 7 bases matching TRBD1. The CDR3 sequence: CASSPRGGGRGYTF. The CDR3 nucleotides read TGCGCCAGCAGCCCCCGAGGAGGGGGCAGGGGCTACACCTTC.